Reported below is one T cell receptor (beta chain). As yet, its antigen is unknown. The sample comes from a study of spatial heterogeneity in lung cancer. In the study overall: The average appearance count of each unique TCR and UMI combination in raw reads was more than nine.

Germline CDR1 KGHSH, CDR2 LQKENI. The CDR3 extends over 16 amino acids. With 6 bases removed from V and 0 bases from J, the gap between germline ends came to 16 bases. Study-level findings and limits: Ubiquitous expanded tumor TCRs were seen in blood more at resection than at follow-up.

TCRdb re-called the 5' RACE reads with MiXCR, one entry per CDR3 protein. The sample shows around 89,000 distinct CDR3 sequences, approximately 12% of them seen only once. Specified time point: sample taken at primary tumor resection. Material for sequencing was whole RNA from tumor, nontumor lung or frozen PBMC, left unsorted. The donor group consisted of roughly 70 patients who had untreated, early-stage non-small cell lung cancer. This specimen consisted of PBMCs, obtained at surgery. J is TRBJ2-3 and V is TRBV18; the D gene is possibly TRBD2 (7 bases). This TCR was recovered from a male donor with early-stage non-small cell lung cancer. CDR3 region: CASSHGGQGSTDTQYF. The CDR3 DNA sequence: TGTGCCAGCTCCCACGGGGGGCAGGGTAGCACAGATACGCAGTATTTT.